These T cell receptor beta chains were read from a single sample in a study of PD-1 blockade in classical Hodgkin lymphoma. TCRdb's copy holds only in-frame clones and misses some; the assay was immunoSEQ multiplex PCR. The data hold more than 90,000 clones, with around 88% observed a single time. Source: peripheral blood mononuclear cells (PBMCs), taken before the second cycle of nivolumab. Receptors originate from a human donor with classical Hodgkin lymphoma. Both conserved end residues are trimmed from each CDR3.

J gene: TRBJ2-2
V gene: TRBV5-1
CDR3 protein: ASGTQGASGELF

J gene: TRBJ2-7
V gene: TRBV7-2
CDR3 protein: ASSFRGRRILTSSYEQY

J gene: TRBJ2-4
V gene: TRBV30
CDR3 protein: AWSGPGTGSIQY

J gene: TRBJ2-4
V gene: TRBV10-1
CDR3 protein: ASSETRLAGDINIQY

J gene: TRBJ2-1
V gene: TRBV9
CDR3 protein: ASSVVSGGSNEQF

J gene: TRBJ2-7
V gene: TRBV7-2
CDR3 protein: ASSLRGDFEQY

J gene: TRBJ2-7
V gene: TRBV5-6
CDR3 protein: ASSHHSGEQY

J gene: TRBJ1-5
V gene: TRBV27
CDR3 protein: ASRRTVIKGSNQPQH

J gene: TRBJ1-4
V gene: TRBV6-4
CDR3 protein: ASSPRGPTNEKLF

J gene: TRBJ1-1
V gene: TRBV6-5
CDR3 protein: ASSLNTGNTEAF

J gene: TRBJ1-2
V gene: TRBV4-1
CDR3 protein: ASSQDQWGRIEVGYGYT